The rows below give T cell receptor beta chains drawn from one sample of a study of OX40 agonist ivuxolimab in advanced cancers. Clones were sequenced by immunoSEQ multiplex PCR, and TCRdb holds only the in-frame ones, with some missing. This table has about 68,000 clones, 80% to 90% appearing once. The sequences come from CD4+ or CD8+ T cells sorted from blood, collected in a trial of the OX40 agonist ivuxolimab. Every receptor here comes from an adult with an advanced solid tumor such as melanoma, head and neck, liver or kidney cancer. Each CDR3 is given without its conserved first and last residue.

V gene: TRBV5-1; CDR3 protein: ASSSWGTYEQY
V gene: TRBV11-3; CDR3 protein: ASSDGRDTEAF
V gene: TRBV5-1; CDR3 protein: ASSLERANEKLF
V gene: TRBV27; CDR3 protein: ASRTGGKGGYT
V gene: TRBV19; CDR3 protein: ASSIQSTQNNEQF
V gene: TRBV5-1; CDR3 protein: ASSLGSVGTGGYT
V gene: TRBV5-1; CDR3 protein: ASSLGQGAYEQY
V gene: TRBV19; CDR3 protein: ASKGGGAGGNSGNEQF
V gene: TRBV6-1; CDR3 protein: ASSEDSIGYQPQH
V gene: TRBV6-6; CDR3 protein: ASRDGGASTDTQY
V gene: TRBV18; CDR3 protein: ASSRTRQGSSGNTIY
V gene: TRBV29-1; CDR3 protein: SVGITGVVSNQPQH
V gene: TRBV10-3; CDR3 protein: AAGAGGSSYEQY
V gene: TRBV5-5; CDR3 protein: ASSLAFGDEAYEQY
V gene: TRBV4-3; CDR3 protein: ASSQERRWVVGYT
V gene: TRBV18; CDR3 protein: ASSPSGSYEQY
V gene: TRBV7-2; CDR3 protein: ASMRDPAYNEQF
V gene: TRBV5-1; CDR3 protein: ASSQRDMVTEQY
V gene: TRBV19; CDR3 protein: ASSYTGELF
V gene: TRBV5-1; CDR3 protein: ASSGKGQRNTEAF
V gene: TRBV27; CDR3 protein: ASRLGGSSYNEQF
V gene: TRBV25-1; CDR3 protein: ASSEPSGSGGDTQY
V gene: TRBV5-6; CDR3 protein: ASSLGAGTTTLEQY
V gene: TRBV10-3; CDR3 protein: AISIGRPREDTQY
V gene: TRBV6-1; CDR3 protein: ASSREGSYNEQF
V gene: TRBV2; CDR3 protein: ASSAGTGEQPQH
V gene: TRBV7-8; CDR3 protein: ASSLGRNYGYT
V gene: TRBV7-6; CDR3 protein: ASSHGGGAGGAETQY
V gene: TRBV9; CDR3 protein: ASSAGLWDYNEQF
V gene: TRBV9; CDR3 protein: ASSEQGGGKLF
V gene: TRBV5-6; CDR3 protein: ASSSLGRTGELF
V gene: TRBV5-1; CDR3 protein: ASSLLAGEGTGELF
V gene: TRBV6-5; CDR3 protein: ASSYRSQGHGYT
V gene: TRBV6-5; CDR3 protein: ASSRNSNQPQH
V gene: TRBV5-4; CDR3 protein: ASSFNRDNEKLF
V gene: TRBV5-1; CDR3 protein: ASSQLSNTGELF
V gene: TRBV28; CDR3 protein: ARPGGNTIY
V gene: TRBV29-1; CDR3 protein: SVRLAGGLNGELF
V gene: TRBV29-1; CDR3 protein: SAQVTGTNTEAF
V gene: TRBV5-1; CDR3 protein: ASSSSPATGRNIQY
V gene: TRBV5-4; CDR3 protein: ASSQDRGEETQY
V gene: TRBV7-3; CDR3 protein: ASSFGLADGELF
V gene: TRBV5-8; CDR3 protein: ASSSPGVLSGTGELF
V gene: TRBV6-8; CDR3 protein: ASRNRRGRDYEQY
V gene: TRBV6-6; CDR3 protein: ASSYLGSEEQY
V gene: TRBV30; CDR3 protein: AFSARGTSGLFLPYEQY
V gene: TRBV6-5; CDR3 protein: ASRRSGEVIFEQF
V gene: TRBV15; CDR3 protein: ATSRGLGQGYEQY
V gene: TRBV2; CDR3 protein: ASSDSYEQY
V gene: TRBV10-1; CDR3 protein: ASSERSGGSEQY
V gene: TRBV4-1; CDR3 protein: ASSRLGNQPQH